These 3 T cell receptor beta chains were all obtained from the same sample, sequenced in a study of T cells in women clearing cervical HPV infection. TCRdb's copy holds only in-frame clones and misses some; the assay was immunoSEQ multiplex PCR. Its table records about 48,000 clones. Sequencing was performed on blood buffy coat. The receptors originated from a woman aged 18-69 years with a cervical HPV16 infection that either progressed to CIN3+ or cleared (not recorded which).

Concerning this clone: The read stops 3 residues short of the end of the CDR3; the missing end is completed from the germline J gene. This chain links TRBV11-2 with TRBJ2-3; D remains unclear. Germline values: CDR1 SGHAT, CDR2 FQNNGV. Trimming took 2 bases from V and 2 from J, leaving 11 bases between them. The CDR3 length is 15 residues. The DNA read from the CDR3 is TGTGCCAGCAGCTTAACTTTCCCCATCACAGATACG. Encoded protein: CASSLTFPITDT. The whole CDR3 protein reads CASSLTFPITDTQYF.

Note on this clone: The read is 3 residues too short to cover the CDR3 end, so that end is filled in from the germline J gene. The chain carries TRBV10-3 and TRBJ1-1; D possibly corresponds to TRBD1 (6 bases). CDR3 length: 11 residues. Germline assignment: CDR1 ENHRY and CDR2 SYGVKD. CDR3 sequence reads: CAISQQGEAFF. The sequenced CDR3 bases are TGTGCCATCAGTCAACAGGGAGAA.

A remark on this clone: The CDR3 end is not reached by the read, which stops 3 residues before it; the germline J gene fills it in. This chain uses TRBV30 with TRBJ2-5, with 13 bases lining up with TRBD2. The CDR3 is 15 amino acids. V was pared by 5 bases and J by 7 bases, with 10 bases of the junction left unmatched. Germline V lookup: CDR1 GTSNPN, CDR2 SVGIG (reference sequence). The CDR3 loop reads CAWGPGLAGWVTQYF. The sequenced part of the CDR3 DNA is TGTGCCTGGGGCCCGGGACTAGCGGGGTGGGTGACC.